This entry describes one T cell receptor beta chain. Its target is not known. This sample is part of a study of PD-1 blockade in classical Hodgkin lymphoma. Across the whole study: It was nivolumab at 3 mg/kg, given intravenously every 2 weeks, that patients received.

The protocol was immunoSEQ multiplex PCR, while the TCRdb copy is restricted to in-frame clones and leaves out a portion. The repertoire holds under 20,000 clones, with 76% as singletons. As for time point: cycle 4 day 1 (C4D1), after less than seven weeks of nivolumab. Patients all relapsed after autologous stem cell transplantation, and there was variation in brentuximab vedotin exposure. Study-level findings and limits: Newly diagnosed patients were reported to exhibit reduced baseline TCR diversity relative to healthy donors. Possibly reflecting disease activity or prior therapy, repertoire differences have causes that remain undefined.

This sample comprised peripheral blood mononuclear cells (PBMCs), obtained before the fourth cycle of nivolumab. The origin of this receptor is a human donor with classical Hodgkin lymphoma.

The CDR3 DNA follows: TGTGCCAGCAGCTTAGGGGCAGGTGGGGCCTACGAGCAGTACTTC. The encoded protein is CASSLGAGGAYEQYF. The chain employs TRBV7-2 and TRBJ2-7; D is undetermined. Germline assignment: CDR1 SGHTA and CDR2 FQGNSA. The CDR3 is made up of 15 amino acids. V shed 1 base and J shed 2 bases, with 12 bases lying between them. Based on the CDR3 plus reference TRBV7-2 and TRBJ2-7, the full variable domain is GAGVSQSPSNKVTEKGKDVELRCDPISGHTALYWYRQSLGQGLEFLIYFQGNSAPDKSGLPSDRFSAERTGGSVSTLTIQRTQQEDSAVYLCASSLGAGGAYEQYFGPGTRLTVT.